The source of this T cell receptor (beta chain) is a study of vaccination and CD4 T cells after COVID-19. Looking at the study overall: Investigators drew the post-COVID samples a median roughly 98 days after diagnosis, with a range of 35 to 161. Stimulation of the cells used overlapping spike peptide pools from SARS-CoV-2 and from the common cold coronaviruses HCoV-NL63, HCoV-OC43 and HCoV-229E.

An Oncomine TCR Beta short-read assay was used to sequence the DNA from cultured CD4+ T cells. Genomic DNA extraction was carried out from cultured CD4+ T cells. MiXCR was run by TCRdb on the PCR reads, yielding one entry per CDR3 protein. The sample lists 25,000 or so distinct CDR3 sequences, 67% occurring once. This clonotype was found a few times. Its antigen remains unknown. Treatment in this sample: roughly ten-day PBMC culture with coronavirus spike peptide pools or control peptides (ViraFEST assay). V was cut by 0 bases and J by 1 base, with 12 bases left in between. The CDR3 has 15 residues. Germline assignment: CDR1 DFQATT and CDR2 SNEGSKA (reference sequence).

The TCR originated in a human donor who received a COVID-19 vaccine. The chain is built from TRBV20-1 and TRBJ1-2, with no clear D. The material was CD4+ T cells from blood, cultured in vitro, obtained after SARS-CoV-2 vaccination. This CDR3 reads CSARDMAGLNYGYTF. The CDR3, as DNA: TGCAGTGCTAGAGATATGGCAGGACTTAACTATGGCTACACCTTC.